These T cell receptor beta chains were read from a single sample in a study of Tregs in tolerant kidney transplant recipients. The method was immunoSEQ multiplex PCR; TCRdb's version includes in-frame clones alone and lacks a portion of them. Here the sample spans 90,000 or so clones, approximately 93% being singletons. Sample: CD4+ T cells from blood (PBMCs), taken 12 months after the transplant. Receptors originate from a human patient who received a combined kidney and bone marrow transplant. Some T cells may be the graft donor's. The CDR3 runs from the conserved cysteine through the conserved F or W. The order of the fields is V gene, D gene, clone size, J gene, CDR3 protein, CDR3 DNA. The D gene is left open where the match is weak. Clone size is not always given. Where it is, it says once, few, many or a class for expanded clones.

>TRBV11-2|.|.|TRBJ1-6
CASSLLRESPLHF
TGTGCCAGCAGCTTATTGAGGGAATCACCCCTCCACTTT
>TRBV9|TRBD1|.|TRBJ1-2
CASSETGGHGYTF
TGTGCCAGCAGCGAGACAGGGGGCCATGGCTACACCTTC
>TRBV12-5|.|.|TRBJ2-7
CASGLVDVTRSYEQYF
TGTGCTAGTGGTTTGGTAGACGTAACTAGATCGTACGAGCAGTACTTC
>TRBV7-3|TRBD2|once|TRBJ2-1
CASSPRLAGGANEQFF
TGTGCCAGCAGCCCCCGGCTAGCGGGGGGGGCCAATGAGCAGTTCTTC
>TRBV7-9|.|once|TRBJ1-1
CASSPGITLGTEAFF
TGTGCCAGCAGCCCCGGGATTACGCTGGGCACTGAAGCTTTCTTT
>TRBV6-5|.|.|TRBJ1-5
CASSYYRRVGNQPQHF
TGTGCCAGCAGTTACTATCGCAGGGTGGGCAATCAGCCCCAGCATTTT
>TRBV18|.|.|TRBJ1-2
CASSQEQGSYGGYTF
TGTGCCAGCTCACAGGAACAGGGAAGTTATGGTGGCTACACCTTC
>TRBV27|.|.|TRBJ2-2
CASSFEASFTGELFF
TGTGCCAGCAGTTTCGAGGCAAGCTTCACCGGGGAGCTGTTTTTT
>TRBV10-3|.|.|TRBJ1-1
CAISESRGRAEAFF
TGTGCCATCAGTGAGTCGAGGGGGAGAGCTGAAGCTTTCTTT
>TRBV27|TRBD2|.|TRBJ2-7
CASSLTSGEPYEQYF
TGTGCCAGCAGTTTGACTAGCGGGGAACCCTACGAGCAGTACTTC
>TRBV7-2|TRBD1|once|TRBJ2-7
CASSKRQGADNYEQYF
TGTGCCAGCAGCAAACGACAGGGGGCGGACAACTACGAGCAGTACTTC
>TRBV5-1|TRBD2|.|TRBJ2-3
CASSLAPGGAADTQYF
TGCGCCAGCAGCTTGGCCCCGGGGGGGGCAGCAGATACGCAGTATTTT
>TRBV5-4|TRBD2|.|TRBJ2-7
CASSLAKSGNEQYF
TGTGCCAGCAGCTTGGCGAAAAGCGGGAACGAGCAGTACTTC
>TRBV5-6|TRBD2|.|TRBJ2-2
CASSGGGPGELFF
TGTGCCAGCAGCGGCGGGGGGCCCGGGGAGCTGTTTTTT
>TRBV19|.|once|TRBJ1-2
CASSADRSLYTF
TGTGCCAGTAGTGCGGACAGATCCCTTTACACCTTC
>TRBV5-6|.|.|TRBJ1-6
CASSLAGGGTDYNSPLHF
TGTGCCAGCAGCTTGGCGGGGGGGGGTACGGACTATAATTCACCCCTCCACTTT
>TRBV7-3|.|once|TRBJ1-1
CASSLTPWGGGVLRF
TGTGCCAGCAGCTTAACTCCGTGGGGAGGTGGGGTGCTGAGATTT
>TRBV2|TRBD2|.|TRBJ2-1
CASSKSRTSGSNEQFF
TGTGCCAGCAGCAAAAGCAGGACTAGCGGGAGTAATGAGCAGTTCTTC
>TRBV4-2|TRBD2|.|TRBJ2-1
CASSHKAGSTYNEQFF
TGTGCCAGCAGCCATAAAGCGGGGAGTACCTACAATGAGCAGTTCTTC
>TRBV5-1|TRBD2|.|TRBJ2-1
CASSPTGTSGSLEQFF
TGCGCCAGCAGCCCAACCGGGACTAGCGGGAGTCTGGAGCAGTTCTTC
>TRBV2|TRBD1|.|TRBJ1-1
CASSETGQKAFF
TGTGCCAGCAGTGAGACGGGACAGAAAGCTTTCTTT
>TRBV11-2|TRBD1|.|TRBJ1-1
CASTPRAGGVRDTEAFF
TGTGCCAGCACCCCCCGGGCAGGGGGCGTCCGGGACACTGAAGCTTTCTTT
>TRBV7-9|.|.|TRBJ2-5
CASSFGEETQYF
TGTGCCAGCAGTTTCGGTGAAGAGACCCAGTACTTC
>TRBV28|TRBD2|.|TRBJ2-3
CASSNLGLAGGSTDTQYF
TGTGCCAGCAGTAACTTGGGACTAGCGGGAGGTAGCACAGATACGCAGTATTTT
>TRBV7-2|.|.|TRBJ1-4
CASRPRGLTEKLFF
TGTGCCAGCAGGCCCCGGGGATTAACTGAAAAACTGTTTTTT
>TRBV11-2|.|.|TRBJ1-2
CASSSLSGQGSYGYTF
TGTGCCAGCAGCTCACTATCAGGGCAGGGCTCCTATGGCTACACCTTC
>TRBV19|.|.|TRBJ2-7
CASSPSAQGKGYEQYF
TGTGCCAGTAGTCCGAGTGCCCAGGGGAAAGGGTACGAGCAGTACTTC
>TRBV20-1|.|.|TRBJ1-4
CSAISNEKLFF
TGCAGTGCTATCAGTAATGAAAAACTGTTTTTT
>TRBV11-3|TRBD2|.|TRBJ2-1
CAIRTGTSGINEQFF
TGTGCCATCCGTACCGGGACTAGCGGGATTAATGAGCAGTTCTTC
>TRBV7-6|.|.|TRBJ2-3
CASSFSSPVGTDTQYF
TGTGCCAGCAGCTTTTCGAGCCCTGTGGGCACAGATACGCAGTATTTT
>TRBV5-4|TRBD1|.|TRBJ2-7
CASSLKGQTRSYEQYF
TGTGCCAGCAGCTTGAAGGGACAGACGAGATCCTACGAGCAGTACTTC